The text below deals with one T cell receptor (beta chain). Its antigen remains unknown. The sample belongs to a study of siplizumab effects on memory and regulatory T cells. Germline V gene lookup returns CDR1 LNHDA and CDR2 SQIVND (reference sequence). The CDR3 is 16 amino acids. After removal of 8 bases from V and 2 bases from J, the junction contained 10 bases not matched to a gene. The study, taken as a whole, reports: The drug siplizumab significantly decreased the alloreactive sequences that could be traced to unstimulated CD4+ memory cells. The alloreactive clones that mapped to unstimulated subsets made up only a minor fraction. The majority of clones, roughly 75-95% of proliferating CD4+ or CD8+ clones, lacked an assignable naive or memory phenotype.

TCR templates, 80,000 to 100,000 per sample, were assayed. Assay: immunoSEQ multiplex PCR; the TCRdb copy retains only in-frame clones and omits some. The table shows 95,000 to 130,000 clones, with less than 95% occurring only once. V gene TRBV19 combines with J gene TRBJ2-3; TRBD1 matches 10 bases. The sample taken for sequencing was non-Treg CD4+ T cells sorted from blood. The TCR was taken from a human donor in good health. The CDR3, as DNA: TGTGCCAGTCGAGAACCGGGACAGGGGTTCACAGATACGCAGTATTTT. It encodes CASREPGQGFTDTQYF.